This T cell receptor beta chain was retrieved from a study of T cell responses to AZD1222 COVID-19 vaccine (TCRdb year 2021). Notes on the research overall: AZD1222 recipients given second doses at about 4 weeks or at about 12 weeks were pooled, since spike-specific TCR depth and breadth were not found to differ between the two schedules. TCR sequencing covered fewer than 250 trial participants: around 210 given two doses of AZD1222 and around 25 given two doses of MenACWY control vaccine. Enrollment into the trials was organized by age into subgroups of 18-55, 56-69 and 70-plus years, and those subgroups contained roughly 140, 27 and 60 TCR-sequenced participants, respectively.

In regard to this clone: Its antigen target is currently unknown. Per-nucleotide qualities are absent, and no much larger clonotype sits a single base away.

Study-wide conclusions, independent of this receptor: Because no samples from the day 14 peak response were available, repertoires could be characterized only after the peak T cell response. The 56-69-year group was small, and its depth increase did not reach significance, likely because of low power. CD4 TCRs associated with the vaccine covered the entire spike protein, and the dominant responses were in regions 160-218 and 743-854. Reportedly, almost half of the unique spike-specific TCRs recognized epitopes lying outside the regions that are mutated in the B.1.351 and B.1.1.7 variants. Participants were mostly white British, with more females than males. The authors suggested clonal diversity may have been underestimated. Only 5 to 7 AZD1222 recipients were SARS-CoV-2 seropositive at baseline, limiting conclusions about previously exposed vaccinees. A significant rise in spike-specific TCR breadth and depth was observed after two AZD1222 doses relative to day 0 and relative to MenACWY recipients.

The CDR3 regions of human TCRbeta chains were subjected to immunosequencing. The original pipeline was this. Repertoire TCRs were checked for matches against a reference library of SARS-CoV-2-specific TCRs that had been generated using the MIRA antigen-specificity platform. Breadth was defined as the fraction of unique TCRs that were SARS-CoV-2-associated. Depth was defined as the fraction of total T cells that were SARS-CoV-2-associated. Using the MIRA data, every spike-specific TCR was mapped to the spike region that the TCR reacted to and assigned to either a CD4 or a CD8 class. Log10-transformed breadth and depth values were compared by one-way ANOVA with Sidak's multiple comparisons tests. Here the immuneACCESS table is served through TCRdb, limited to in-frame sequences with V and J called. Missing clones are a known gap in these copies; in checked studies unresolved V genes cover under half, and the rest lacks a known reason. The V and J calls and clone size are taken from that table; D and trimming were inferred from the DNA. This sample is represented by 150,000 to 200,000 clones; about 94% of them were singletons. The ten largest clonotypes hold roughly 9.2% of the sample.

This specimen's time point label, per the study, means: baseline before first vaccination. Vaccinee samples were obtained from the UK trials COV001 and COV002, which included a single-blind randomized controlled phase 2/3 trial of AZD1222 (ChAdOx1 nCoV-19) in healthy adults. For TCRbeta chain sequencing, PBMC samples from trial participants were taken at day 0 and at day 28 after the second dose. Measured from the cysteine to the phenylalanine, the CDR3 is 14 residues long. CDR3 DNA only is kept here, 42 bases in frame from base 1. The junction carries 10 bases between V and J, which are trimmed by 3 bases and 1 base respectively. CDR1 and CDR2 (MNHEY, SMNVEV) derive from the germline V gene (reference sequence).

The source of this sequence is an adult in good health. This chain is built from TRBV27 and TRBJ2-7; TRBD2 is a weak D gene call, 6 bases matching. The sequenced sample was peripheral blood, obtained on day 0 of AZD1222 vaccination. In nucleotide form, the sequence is TGTGCCAGCAGTTTGGCGGGGATTTCCTACGAGCAGTACTTC. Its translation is CASSLAGISYEQYF.